Shown below are 21 T cell receptor beta chains from a single sample sequenced in a study of CD8 T cells in Susac syndrome. Roughly 0.45 to 1 ug RNA was reverse transcribed with random hexamers. TCRdb reprocessed the immunoSEQ multiplex PCR reads with MiXCR, giving one entry per CDR3 protein. The table records 150,000 to 200,000 distinct CDR3 sequences, around 90% of them present only once. Sequenced sample: CD4+ T cells from PBMCs. The receptor source for this set is a human donor with Susac syndrome.

The chain joins TRBV2 to TRBJ2-3, with 8 bases fitting TRBD2. Germline V gene data show CDR1 as SNHLY and CDR2 as FYNNEI. The CDR3 loop spans 14 amino acids. The junction had 7 bases not matched to a gene; V was cut back by 5 bases and J by 6 bases. CDR3: CASSRTSPGDTQYF. DNA for the CDR3: TGTGCCAGCAGTAGGACTAGCCCGGGGGATACGCAGTATTTT. Supplemented by reference TRBV2 and TRBJ2-3, the full variable domain reads EPEVTQTPSHQVTQMGQEVILRCVPISNHLYFYWYRQILGQKVEFLVSFYNNEISEKSEIFDDQFSVERPDGSNFTLKIRSTKLEDSAMYFCASSRTSPGDTQYFGPGTRLTVL.

This sequence joins TRBV10-3 and TRBJ2-6; D remains unclear. Germline-derived CDR1 and CDR2 are ENHRY and SYGVKD. V shed 3 bases and J shed 1 base, with 4 bases lying between them. This CDR3 is 14 amino acids long. This CDR3 is CAISDKSGANVLTF. The CDR3 DNA reads TGTGCCATCAGTGATAAATCTGGGGCCAACGTCCTGACTTTC.

Only one count was recorded for this clonotype. The gene calls are TRBV7-3 and TRBJ1-6; 8 bases line up with TRBD1. V lost 5 bases, J lost 7 bases, and 7 bases stayed unmatched. Germline CDR1 is SGHTA and CDR2 is FQGTGA. The CDR3 covers 15 residues. CDR3 protein: CASSPRQGPNSPLHF. The DNA for the CDR3 is TGTGCCAGCAGCCCCCGACAGGGGCCCAATTCACCCCTCCACTTT.

This clonotype was seen once. This chain uses TRBV24-1 with TRBJ1-5; TRBD1 is a possible D gene (6 bases). The V gene lost 0 bases and the J gene lost 4 bases, with 9 bases spanning the gap. Germline CDR1 reads KGHDR; CDR2 reads SFDVKD. The CDR3 has 15 residues. The CDR3: CATSDLKQGNQPQHF. The CDR3 DNA sequence: TGTGCCACCAGTGATTTGAAACAGGGTAATCAGCCCCAGCATTTT.

V is TRBV7-2 and J is TRBJ2-2; 10 bases match TRBD2. Germline values: CDR1 SGHTA, CDR2 FQGNSA. V shed 4 bases, J shed 1 base, and the junction held 0 bases outside the gene matches. The CDR3 has 15 residues. The CDR3 bases are TGTGCCAGCAGCTGGACTAGCGGGAACACCGGGGAGCTGTTTTTT. This sequence encodes CASSWTSGNTGELFF.

The chain is built from TRBV7-9 and TRBJ1-5; TRBD1 agrees at 9 bases. Germline lookup yields CDR1 SEHNR and CDR2 FQNEAQ (reference sequence). The ends lost 3 bases at V and 5 bases at J; junction bases unmatched: 5. The CDR3 is 15 residues long. The CDR3 nucleotides are TGTGCCAGCAGCTTCGGACAGGGGTATCATCAGCCCCAGCATTTT. Translation gives CASSFGQGYHQPQHF.

This chain joins TRBV6-5 and TRBJ2-4; D uncertain. CDR3 length: 14 residues. The V gene's germline CDR1 is MNHEY and CDR2 SVGAGI. V was pared by 5 bases and J by 0 bases, with 8 bases between. This CDR3 reads CASSPFGAKNIQYF. In nucleotides, the CDR3 is TGTGCCAGCAGTCCGTTTGGAGCCAAAAACATTCAGTACTTC.

Details on this clonotype: Relative to the germline gene, one junction end is altered; a read error may explain this. The J gene is TRBJ2-7, the V gene TRBV7-7; no reliable D call. CDR3 size: 13 residues. The V gene's germline CDR1 is SSHAT and CDR2 FNYEAQ (reference sequence). The CDR3 DNA reads as TGTGCTAGCAGCCCCAATATGGAACTCGAGCAGTACTTC. Encoded protein: CASSPNMELEQYF.

The chain is built from TRBV7-3 and TRBJ2-1, with D unresolved. The CDR3 extends over 14 amino acids. Per germline, CDR1 SGHTA and CDR2 FQGTGA. Trimming took off 3 bases at V and 5 bases at J, with 11 bases between the two ends. DNA for the CDR3: TGTGCCAGCAGCTTGGATAACTATAACAATGAGCAGTTCTTC. Its protein product is CASSLDNYNNEQFF. Combining the CDR3 with reference TRBV7-3 and TRBJ2-1 gives the whole variable domain GAGVSQTPSNKVTEKGKYVELRCDPISGHTALYWYRQSLGQGPEFLIYFQGTGAADDSGLPNDRFFAVRPEGSVSTLKIQRTERGDSAVYLCASSLDNYNNEQFFGPGTRLTVL.

The chain couples TRBV28 to TRBJ1-2, with a tentative D call TRBD1 (5 bases). The CDR3 is 13 amino acids. The germline V gene encodes CDR1 MDHEN and CDR2 SYDVKM. Trimming took off 1 base at V and 8 bases at J, with 11 bases between the two ends. The CDR3 nucleotides read TGTGCCAGCAGTTTATCTACAGGTTTAGGCTACACCTTC. Its translation: CASSLSTGLGYTF.

DNA for the CDR3: TGTGCCAGCAGCAGACAGGGGCAAGATACGCAGTATTTT. It codes for CASSRQGQDTQYF. The chain couples TRBV2 to TRBJ2-3; 8 nucleotides align to TRBD1. The germline CDR1 and CDR2 sequences are SNHLY and FYNNEI. V trimming: 6 bases; J trimming: 5 bases; junction bases outside the gene matches: 4. The CDR3 runs to 13 residues.

The rearrangement joins TRBV6-1 to TRBJ1-2, with 9 nucleotides matching TRBD1. The V gene end was trimmed by 6 bases and the J gene end by 3 bases; junction bases not matched to a gene: 14. The CDR3 length is 17 residues. The germline V gene has CDR1 MNHNS and CDR2 SASEGT. CDR3 region: CASRRSMGTGMDYGYTF. The CDR3 DNA is TGTGCCAGCAGGCGGAGTATGGGGACAGGGATGGACTATGGCTACACCTTC.

The chain links TRBV12-3 or TRBV12-4 to TRBJ1-3; D gene uncertain. Trimming pared 1 base from V and 8 bases from J, leaving 9 bases between. This CDR3 spans 13 amino acids. The CDR3 DNA reads TGTGCCAGCAGTTTAGAAGTTTATGACACCATATATTTT. Protein sequence: CASSLEVYDTIYF.

The chain uses TRBV5-1 and TRBJ1-5; weak D call: TRBD1 (5 bases). Germline V gene sequence: CDR1 SGHRS, CDR2 YFSETQ. V was trimmed by 5 bases and J by 5 bases, leaving 11 bases between them. This CDR3 is 13 amino acids long. For the CDR3, the DNA is TGCGCCAGCAGGGAGAGGGACGATCAGCCCCAGCATTTT. It codes for CASRERDDQPQHF.

The rearrangement joins TRBV4-1 to TRBJ1-4; weak D call: TRBD1 (6 bases). The CDR3 length is 16 residues. Germline-derived CDR1 and CDR2 are MGHRA and YSYEKL. V was pared by 4 bases and J by 7 bases, with 19 bases between. As DNA, the CDR3 is TGCGCCAGCAGCCTTTGGGTCGGGGGGCGAGGTGAAAAACTGTTTTTT. Translated: CASSLWVGGRGEKLFF.

This chain uses TRBV20-1 with TRBJ1-2, with 8 bases aligning to TRBD1. V shed 6 bases and J 6 bases; nucleotides not matched to a gene: 6. Germline-derived CDR1 and CDR2 are DFQATT and SNEGSKA (reference sequence). The length of the CDR3 is 12 residues. CDR3 protein: CSADRTGNGYTF. Written as DNA, the CDR3 is TGCAGTGCGGATAGGACAGGGAATGGCTACACCTTC.

The gene calls are TRBV9 and TRBJ2-1; 11 bases map to TRBD2. The germline gives CDR1 SGDLS, CDR2 YYNGEE. The CDR3 loop spans 15 amino acids. The V gene end was trimmed by 2 bases and the J gene end by 9 bases; junction bases not matched to a gene: 7. Here the CDR3 DNA reads TGTGCCAGCAGCGTTGGGACTAGCGGCCTCTTTGAGCAGTTCTTC. Its protein is CASSVGTSGLFEQFF.

The chain joins TRBV20-1 to TRBJ1-5, with a possible D match to TRBD1 (5 bases). Trimming cost V 3 bases and J 1 base, with 13 bases left between them. CDR3 length: 15 amino acids. In germline, CDR1 is DFQATT, CDR2 SNEGSKA (reference sequence). CDR3 bases: TGCAGTGCTAGGGGCTCTCAGGGCAGCAATCAGCCCCAGCATTTT. Translated, it gives CSARGSQGSNQPQHF.

This clonotype was detected once. This sequence joins TRBV12-3 or TRBV12-4 and TRBJ1-3; D is undetermined. Trimming stripped 3 bases from V and 0 bases from J, with 12 bases between. This CDR3 has 16 residues. Here the CDR3 DNA reads TGTGCCAGCAGTTTTCTGGCCGGCGACTCTGGAAACACCATATATTTT. This encodes CASSFLAGDSGNTIYF.

This clonotype was recorded a few times. The V gene is TRBV6-6, the J gene TRBJ2-2; D unresolved. The CDR3 covers 15 residues. The germline CDR1 and CDR2 sequences are MNHNY and SVGAGI (reference sequence). V was clipped by 5 bases and J by 7 bases, with 17 bases between them. CDR3 loop: CASSGSQVRIGELFF. DNA of the CDR3: TGTGCCAGCAGTGGGTCCCAGGTGCGGATCGGGGAGCTGTTTTTT.

The chain uses TRBV7-3 and TRBJ2-3; 10 bases are a match to TRBD2. V was clipped by 3 bases and J by 1 base; unmatched bases: 4. This CDR3 comprises 16 residues. Per germline, CDR1 SGHTA and CDR2 FQGTGA. The CDR3 DNA reads as TGTGCCAGCAGCTTTGGTCTAGCGGGGGGCACAGATACGCAGTATTTT. Translation gives CASSFGLAGGTDTQYF.